The 21 T cell receptor beta chains given below trace back to one sample, sequenced in a study of cytomegalovirus exposure and HLA in healthy donors. PCR primers comprised 60 Vbeta and 13 Jbeta primers. Profiled with immunoSEQ multiplex PCR; TCRdb holds only in-frame clones, not every one. The profile shows 150,000 to 200,000 clones, about four fifths of them singletons. The sample was PBMCs. The receptors were sampled from a woman in her fifties or sixties in good health and CMV-seronegative.

This clone is categorized as medium-sized. This rearrangement joins TRBV4-2 to TRBJ2-7; D is unclear. CDR1 and CDR2 (germline): LGHNA, YNFKEQ. Trimming left V 1 base short and J 6 bases short, with 10 bases between. CDR3 length: 13 residues. CDR3 loop: CASSQAGSPEQYF. CDR3 coding DNA: TGTGCCAGCAGCCAAGCAGGATCGCCCGAGCAGTACTTC.

For this clone: This sample includes further DNA sequences coding for the same CDR3. J is TRBJ1-1 and V is TRBV7-2, with D unresolved. The V gene lost 2 bases and the J gene lost 2 bases, with 6 bases spanning the gap. Germline assignment: CDR1 SGHTA and CDR2 FQGNSA. The CDR3 is made up of 13 amino acids. The CDR3 spells CASSLSGNTEAFF. The CDR3 nucleotides are TGTGCCAGCAGCTTATCAGGCAACACTGAAGCTTTCTTT.

The rearrangement uses TRBV7-2 and TRBJ1-1; unclear D gene. Trimming took off 7 bases at V and 5 bases at J, with 14 bases between the two ends. Germline CDR1 SGHTA, CDR2 FQGNSA. The CDR3 runs 13 residues. CDR3 DNA sequence: TGTGCCAGCACCGCGACACCGAAGACTGAAGCTTTCTTT. This sequence encodes CASTATPKTEAFF.

This clone has a handful of counts. This chain connects TRBV15 to TRBJ2-4, with D maybe TRBD1 (6 bases). The CDR3 is made up of 18 amino acids. Trimming took 0 bases from V and 0 from J, leaving 15 bases between them. The germline gives CDR1 LNHNV, CDR2 YYDKDF (reference sequence). The CDR3 DNA is TGTGCCACCAGCAGAGATCTAGGGGGAGTCCTAGCCAAAAACATTCAGTACTTC. This gives the protein CATSRDLGGVLAKNIQYF.

V and J are TRBV7-2 and TRBJ2-7; 9 nucleotides agree with TRBD1. The germline gives CDR1 SGHTA, CDR2 FQGNSA. The ends lost 4 bases at V and 4 bases at J; junction bases unmatched: 5. The CDR3 is made up of 14 amino acids. Here the CDR3 DNA reads TGTGCCAGCAGCTATCCGGGACAGGGATACGAGCAGTACTTC. Translation gives CASSYPGQGYEQYF.

This sequence joins TRBV7-6 and TRBJ2-2, with TRBD2 matching 8 bases. V lost 2 bases and J lost 6; bases outside the gene matches: 5. Germline assignment: CDR1 SGHVS and CDR2 FNYEAQ. This CDR3 is built from 15 residues. Here the CDR3 reads CASSLKAGDPGELFF. In nucleotides, the CDR3 is TGTGCCAGCAGCTTAAAAGCGGGGGACCCCGGGGAGCTGTTTTTT.

The chain links TRBV9 to TRBJ2-7, with 7 bases that match TRBD2. The V segment lost 6 bases and the J segment 3 bases; nucleotides outside the gene matches: 12. CDR3 size: 15 residues. The germline CDR1 and CDR2 sequences are SGDLS and YYNGEE. The CDR3 protein is CASTSGYAGDYEQYF. CDR3 DNA sequence: TGTGCCAGCACCTCTGGATACGCGGGGGACTACGAGCAGTACTTC.

CDR3 in amino acids: CASSIPGYTEAFF. The CDR3 DNA reads as TGTGCCAGTAGTATACCGGGATACACTGAAGCTTTCTTT. The chain employs TRBV19 and TRBJ1-1; D not certain. The CDR3 has 13 residues. The V end was cut by 2 bases, the J end by 3 bases, with 7 bases between. CDR1 is LNHDA, CDR2 SQIVND, per germline (reference sequence).

This chain uses TRBV4-3 with TRBJ1-2; D may be TRBD1 (5 bases). CDR1 and CDR2 (germline): LGHNA, YSLEER. V dropped 1 base and J dropped 4 bases, with 25 bases sitting between them. CDR3 length equals 19 residues. CDR3 bases: TGCGCCAGCAGCCAAGCTAGCCCTTCGGGGGTGGCCTTCGGCTATGGCTACACCTTC. This translates into CASSQASPSGVAFGYGYTF.

The chain has TRBV7-9 and TRBJ2-7; weak D call: TRBD1 (6 bases). The length of the CDR3 is 18 residues. Looked up from germline, CDR1 is SEHNR and CDR2 is FQNEAQ (reference sequence). The V end lost 2 bases, the J end lost 3 bases, and 23 bases lay between the germline ends. CDR3 sequence: CASSLWKGQQGRFYEQYF. In DNA, the CDR3 is TGTGCCAGCAGCTTATGGAAGGGGCAGCAGGGGAGATTCTACGAGCAGTACTTC.

The chain has TRBV5-5 and TRBJ2-7, with 11 bases matching TRBD1. The CDR3 spans 14 residues. In germline, CDR1 is SGHKS, CDR2 YYEKEE (reference sequence). The V and J ends lost 5 bases and 3 bases, in that order; junction bases with no gene match: 4. CDR3 in DNA: TGTGCCAGCAGTGCCGGGACAGGGGGCTACGAGCAGTACTTC. Its protein product is CASSAGTGGYEQYF.

The chain recombines TRBV6-1 with TRBJ1-2; TRBD1 aligns across 8 bases. CDR1 is MNHNS and CDR2 is SASEGT in the germline V gene. The CDR3 contains 16 residues. V was clipped by 2 bases and J by 4 bases; unmatched bases: 9. CDR3 region: CASSEPGQGRGYGYTF. The CDR3, as DNA: TGTGCCAGCAGTGAACCCGGACAGGGACGTGGCTATGGCTACACCTTC.

This clone was observed a single time. The V call is TRBV13, the J call TRBJ2-2; maybe TRBD1 (6 bases). Trimming left V 1 base short and J 7 bases short, with 13 bases between. The CDR3 consists of 15 residues. Germline V lookup: CDR1 PRHDT, CDR2 FYEKMQ (reference sequence). As DNA, the CDR3 is TGTGCCAGCAGCTTAGAGTCAGGGGCAAGCGGGGAGCTGTTTTTT. Its protein is CASSLESGASGELFF.

The V call is TRBV7-2, the J call TRBJ1-5; no definite D call. Germline-derived CDR1 and CDR2 are SGHTA and FQGNSA. The CDR3 has 15 residues. With 1 base removed from V and 0 bases from J, the gap between germline ends came to 7 bases. The CDR3 loop reads CASSLDRYSNQPQHF. DNA of the CDR3: TGTGCCAGCAGCTTAGACAGATATAGCAATCAGCCCCAGCATTTT.

Only one count was recorded for this clone. For the CDR3, the DNA is TGTGCCAGCAGTGACGCCAGGGGGCAGGTAACAGATACGCAGTATTTT. Translating gives CASSDARGQVTDTQYF. The rearrangement uses TRBV6-1 and TRBJ2-3; TRBD1 agrees at 8 bases. The CDR3 is 16 residues long. Trimming removed 3 bases from V and 3 bases from J; junction bases left unmatched: 8. The germline CDR1 and CDR2 sequences are MNHNS and SASEGT.

CDR3 protein: CASSLKLLGAEETQYF. The DNA of the CDR3 is TGTGCCAGCAGCTTAAAGCTTTTGGGGGCGGAAGAGACCCAGTACTTC. The V gene is TRBV7-8, the J gene TRBJ2-5; a weak D match, TRBD1 (6 bases). This CDR3 is built from 16 residues. Trimming pared 2 bases from V and 3 bases from J, leaving 16 bases between. The germline V gene has CDR1 SGHVS and CDR2 FQNEAQ.

The rearrangement uses TRBV27 and TRBJ2-7; TRBD1 aligns across 10 bases. Germline trimming cut 4 bases from V and 5 bases from J; bases unmatched to any gene: 8. Germline assignment: CDR1 MNHEY and CDR2 SMNVEV (reference sequence). The CDR3 covers 15 residues. The CDR3 loop is CASSSPGTGVNEQYF. CDR3 in DNA: TGTGCCAGCAGTTCCCCCGGGACAGGGGTCAACGAGCAGTACTTC.

This rearrangement joins TRBV10-3 to TRBJ1-2; D is unclear. CDR1 and CDR2 from the germline V gene are ENHRY and SYGVKD. This CDR3 has 16 residues. Trimming cost V 8 bases and J 1 base, with 20 bases left between them. CDR3 sequence reads: CAISDARQYHNYGYTF. CDR3 nucleotide sequence: TGTGCCATCTCTGACGCGAGGCAGTACCATAACTATGGCTACACCTTC.

The V gene is TRBV2, the J gene TRBJ2-1; TRBD2 agrees at 11 bases. After removal of 7 bases from V and 4 bases from J, the junction contained 3 bases not matched to a gene. Germline V gives CDR1 SNHLY, CDR2 FYNNEI. This CDR3 has 14 amino acids. The CDR3 coding sequence is TGTGCCAGCATTGGGACTAGCGGATACAATGAGCAGTTCTTC. Its protein product is CASIGTSGYNEQFF.

The chain couples TRBV4-1 to TRBJ2-3; 10 bases match TRBD2. The CDR3 sequence is 18 residues long. Germline assignment: CDR1 MGHRA and CDR2 YSYEKL. Unmatched junction bases numbered 10, after V lost 4 bases and J lost 0 bases. The chain's CDR3 is CASSLREASGGSTDTQYF. CDR3 coding DNA: TGCGCCAGCAGCCTAAGGGAAGCTAGCGGGGGAAGCACAGATACGCAGTATTTT.

The genes are TRBV10-3 and TRBJ1-4; D is unclear. Germline loops: CDR1 ENHRY, CDR2 SYGVKD. Trimming shortened V by 8 bases and J by 3 bases, and 10 bases separated the two germline ends. This CDR3 is 13 amino acids long. The CDR3 here is CAIAAYANEKLFF. In nucleotides, the CDR3 is TGTGCCATCGCGGCATACGCTAATGAAAAACTGTTTTTT.